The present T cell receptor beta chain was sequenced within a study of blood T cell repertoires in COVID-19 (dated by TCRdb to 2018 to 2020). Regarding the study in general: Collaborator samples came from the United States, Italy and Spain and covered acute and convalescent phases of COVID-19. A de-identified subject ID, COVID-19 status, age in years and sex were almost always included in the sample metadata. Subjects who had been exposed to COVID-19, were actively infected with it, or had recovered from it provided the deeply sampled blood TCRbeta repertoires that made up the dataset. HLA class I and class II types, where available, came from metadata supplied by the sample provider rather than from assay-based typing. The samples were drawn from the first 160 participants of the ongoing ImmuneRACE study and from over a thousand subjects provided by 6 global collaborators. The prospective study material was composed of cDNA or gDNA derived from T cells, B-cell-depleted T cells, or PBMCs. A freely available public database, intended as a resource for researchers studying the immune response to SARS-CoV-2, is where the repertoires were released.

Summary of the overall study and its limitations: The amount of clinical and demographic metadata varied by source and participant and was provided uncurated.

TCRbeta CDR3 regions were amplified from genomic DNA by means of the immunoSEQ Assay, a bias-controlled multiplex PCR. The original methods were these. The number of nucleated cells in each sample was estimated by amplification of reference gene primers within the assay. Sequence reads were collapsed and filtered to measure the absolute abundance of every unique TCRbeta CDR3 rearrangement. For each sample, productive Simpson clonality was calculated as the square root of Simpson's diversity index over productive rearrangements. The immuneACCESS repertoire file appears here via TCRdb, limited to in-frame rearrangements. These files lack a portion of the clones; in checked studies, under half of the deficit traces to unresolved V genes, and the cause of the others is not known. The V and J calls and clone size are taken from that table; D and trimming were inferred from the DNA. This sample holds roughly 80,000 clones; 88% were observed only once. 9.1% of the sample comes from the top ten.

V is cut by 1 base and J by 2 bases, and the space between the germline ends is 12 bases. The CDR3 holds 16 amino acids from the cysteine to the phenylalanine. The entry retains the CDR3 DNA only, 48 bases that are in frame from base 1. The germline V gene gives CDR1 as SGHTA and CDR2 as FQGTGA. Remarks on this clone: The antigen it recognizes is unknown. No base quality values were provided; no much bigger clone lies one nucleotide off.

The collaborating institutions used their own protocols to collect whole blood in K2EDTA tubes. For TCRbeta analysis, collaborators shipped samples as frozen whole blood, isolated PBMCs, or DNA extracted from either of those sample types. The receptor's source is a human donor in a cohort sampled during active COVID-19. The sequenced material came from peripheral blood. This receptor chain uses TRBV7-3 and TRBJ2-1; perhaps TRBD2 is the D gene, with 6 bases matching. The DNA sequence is TGTGCCAGCAGCTTAAATGCTGGAGGGACCTACAATGAGCAGTTCTTC. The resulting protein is CASSLNAGGTYNEQFF.